This T cell receptor beta chain was identified in a study of T-cell reconstitution after alpha-beta-depleted transplantation in children. Preparation of the TCRbeta library involved a method that used unique molecular identifiers. TCRdb itself ran the PCR reads through MiXCR, one entry per CDR3 protein. Seen here are about 610,000 distinct CDR3 sequences, about 10% observed once, and the top ten hold less than 5%. This clonotype was counted only a few times. Per the germline V gene, CDR1 is MNHNS and CDR2 is SASEGT. The CDR3 totals 14 residues. The junction had 8 bases not matched to a gene; V was cut back by 7 bases and J by 3 bases.

This receptor was obtained from a human donor who donated a stem cell graft to a child with acute myeloid leukemia. The material was PBMCs from the stem cell graft donor, obtained from the stem cell graft. The chain links TRBV6-1 to TRBJ1-2; 7 bases are a match to TRBD1. The CDR3 region is CASTRGQTHYGYTF. The CDR3 nucleotides are TGTGCCAGCACAAGGGGACAGACTCACTATGGCTACACCTTC.